What follows are 25 T cell receptor beta chains derived from one specimen sequenced in a study of T cell changes during pregnancy in multiple sclerosis. Libraries were prepared by immunoSEQ multiplex PCR; TCRdb keeps only in-frame clonotypes and omits some of them. The table records tens of thousands of clones, around 93% of them present only once. Sequences were derived from peripheral blood, sampled after pregnancy. The source is a female donor in good health, enrolled as a control in a pregnancy study.

This clone was seen only once. The genes are TRBV7-8 and TRBJ2-1, with D tentatively TRBD1 (5 bases). The CDR3 has 16 amino acids. Germline assignment: CDR1 SGHVS and CDR2 FQNEAQ. V shed 5 bases and J shed 7 bases, with 21 bases lying between them. CDR3 protein: CASSRPAGSPPNEQFF. CDR3 nucleotides: TGTGCCAGCAGCCGACCGGCAGGGTCCCCACCTAATGAGCAGTTCTTC.

This clone was seen a few times. This rearrangement joins TRBV15 to TRBJ2-7; 8 bases are shared with TRBD1. With V trimmed by 1 base and J by 3 bases, 5 bases remained unmatched. The CDR3 runs 15 residues. Germline values: CDR1 LNHNV, CDR2 YYDKDF (reference sequence). The CDR3 region is CATSRAGGRGYEQYF. The CDR3 region has the DNA TGTGCCACCAGCAGAGCAGGGGGCAGGGGCTACGAGCAGTACTTC.

This rearrangement joins TRBV4-2 to TRBJ1-6; D is unresolved. This CDR3 has 14 residues. Germline V gene sequence: CDR1 LGHNA, CDR2 YNFKEQ. V shed 1 base and J shed 13 bases, with 14 bases lying between them. The DNA of the CDR3 is TGTGCCAGCAGCCAAGGCGTCTCTAGTAGCCCCCTCCACTTT. It codes for CASSQGVSSSPLHF.

This clone has a single count. The V and J genes are TRBV12-5 and TRBJ2-7; TRBD2 aligns across 7 bases. The CDR3 runs to 15 residues. Germline values: CDR1 LGHNT, CDR2 FRNRAP. V was pared by 6 bases and J by 2 bases, with 10 bases of the junction left unmatched. CDR3 residues: CASGLSAGAPYEQYF. CDR3 DNA sequence: TGTGCTAGTGGCCTCTCTGCGGGAGCCCCCTACGAGCAGTACTTC.

The chain carries TRBV5-1 and TRBJ2-1, with a weak D call TRBD2 (5 bases). The CDR3 runs to 14 residues. Trimming left V 3 bases short and J 5 bases short, with 12 bases between. CDR1 SGHRS and CDR2 YFSETQ come from the germline V gene. CDR3 loop: CASSSALAHNEQFF. The DNA for the CDR3 is TGCGCCAGCAGCTCGGCTCTAGCCCACAATGAGCAGTTCTTC.

This clone was detected only once. The chain joins TRBV28 to TRBJ1-2; TRBD1 aligns across 7 bases. The trim removed 6 bases at V and 4 bases at J, leaving 8 bases unmatched. The germline V gene has CDR1 MDHEN and CDR2 SYDVKM. The CDR3 runs to 14 residues. CDR3 protein: CASRPLGTAYGYTF. Written as DNA, the CDR3 is TGTGCCAGCAGGCCACTGGGGACAGCCTATGGCTACACCTTC.

V is TRBV7-2 and J is TRBJ2-5; TRBD2 matches at 9 bases. Trimming removed 0 bases from V and 1 base from J; junction bases left unmatched: 9. The germline V gene has CDR1 SGHTA and CDR2 FQGNSA. The CDR3 length is 18 residues. CDR3 residues: CASSLAGLGGRAQETQYF. CDR3 coding DNA: TGTGCCAGCAGCTTAGCGGGGCTGGGCGGGAGGGCCCAAGAGACCCAGTACTTC.

Details on this clone: The missing conserved phenylalanine or tryptophan at the end of this CDR3 makes a read error likely. No DNA is shown, since the ends of the CDR3 on it are uncertain; the CDR3 is the one TCRdb lists. CDR3 region: CASSEKLLVSY. The chain couples TRBV6-5 to TRBJ1-1. Inclusive of both ends, the CDR3 amounts to 11 amino acids. Per germline, CDR1 MNHEY and CDR2 SVGAGI.

This chain uses TRBV25-1 with TRBJ2-3; 7 positions agree with TRBD1. The J segment lost 7 bases and the V segment lost 2 bases, leaving 9 bases of the junction unmatched. Per the germline V gene, CDR1 is MGHDK and CDR2 is SYGVNS. The CDR3 is made up of 15 amino acids. CDR3 in amino acids: CASSEGGQRRNTQYF. In DNA form, the CDR3 reads TGTGCCAGCAGTGAAGGGGGACAGCGGAGAAATACGCAGTATTTT.

This clone showed up just once. CDR3 sequence: CASSASPGLAGDNEQFF. The CDR3 DNA sequence: TGTGCCAGCAGTGCCTCTCCCGGACTAGCGGGTGACAATGAGCAGTTCTTC. The chain has TRBV6-4 and TRBJ2-1; 11 nucleotides line up with TRBD2. The CDR3 consists of 17 residues. Trimming took 4 bases from V and 5 from J; bases not matched to a gene: 10. Germline-derived CDR1 and CDR2 are MRHNA and SNTAGT.

This clone was detected once. This chain joins TRBV27 and TRBJ1-1; 8 positions match TRBD1. This CDR3 is built from 16 residues. CDR1 is MNHEY and CDR2 is SMNVEV in the germline V gene (reference sequence). J lost 1 base, V lost 1 base, and 5 bases had no gene match. The CDR3: CASSLYQGAWNTEAFF. The CDR3 coding sequence is TGTGCCAGCAGTTTATACCAGGGGGCATGGAACACTGAAGCTTTCTTT.

This clone was seen a single time. The V call is TRBV7-2, the J call TRBJ1-4, with no clear D. The germline gives CDR1 SGHTA, CDR2 FQGNSA. Trimming removed 5 bases from V and 3 bases from J, with 16 bases in between. This CDR3 region has 16 residues. The CDR3 protein is CASSTRAGSPNEKLFF. As DNA, the CDR3 is TGTGCCAGCAGCACCCGGGCGGGATCCCCTAATGAAAAACTGTTTTTT.

This clone was seen a single time. This rearrangement joins TRBV18 to TRBJ2-7; D might be TRBD2 (6 bases). The CDR3 has 13 amino acids. The germline V gene encodes CDR1 KGHSH and CDR2 LQKENI. Trimming removed 2 bases from V and 3 bases from J, with 8 bases in between. The CDR3 nucleotides are TGTGCCAGCTCACCAGGGACTGACTACGAGCAGTACTTC. Translating it yields CASSPGTDYEQYF.

The chain uses TRBV11-3 and TRBJ2-2; D uncertain. Germline CDR1 and CDR2: SGHNT and YENEEA. The CDR3 loop spans 11 amino acids. Trimming removed 8 bases at V and 4 bases at J, with 5 bases between. CDR3 in amino acids: CASGGTGELFF. The CDR3 coding sequence is TGTGCCAGCGGCGGCACCGGGGAGCTGTTTTTT.

The chain couples TRBV6-4 to TRBJ1-2; D is uncertain. The V gene lost 4 bases and the J gene lost 4 bases, with 19 bases spanning the gap. CDR1 MRHNA and CDR2 SNTAGT come from the germline V gene. CDR3 length: 16 residues. CDR3 sequence reads: CASSGRVEVRGYGYTF. In DNA, the CDR3 is TGTGCCAGCAGTGGCCGGGTCGAGGTACGGGGCTATGGCTACACCTTC.

This rearrangement joins TRBV18 to TRBJ1-1; 8 bases are a match to TRBD1. Germline V gives CDR1 KGHSH, CDR2 LQKENI. The CDR3 contains 14 residues. J lost 4 bases, V lost 5 bases, and 6 bases had no gene match. CDR3 in DNA: TGTGCCAGCTCATTCGGACAGGGTGGCACTGAAGCTTTCTTT. This sequence encodes CASSFGQGGTEAFF.

This clone was detected only once. The gene calls are TRBV7-8 and TRBJ2-2; no definite D call. This CDR3 is 15 amino acids long. V was trimmed by 5 bases and J by 0 bases, leaving 10 bases between them. Germline V gene lookup returns CDR1 SGHVS and CDR2 FQNEAQ. CDR3 region: CASSPTSPNTGELFF. CDR3 DNA sequence: TGTGCCAGCAGCCCCACAAGTCCGAACACCGGGGAGCTGTTTTTT.

This sequence joins TRBV4-3 and TRBJ2-1; TRBD2 agrees at 7 bases. The germline V gene has CDR1 LGHNA and CDR2 YSLEER. The CDR3 covers 18 residues. The trim removed 0 bases at V and 5 bases at J, leaving 13 bases unmatched. The CDR3 DNA reads as TGCGCCAGCAGCCAAGATGGGAATCGGGACTACCCTAACAATGAGCAGTTCTTC. Translation gives CASSQDGNRDYPNNEQFF.

The rearrangement joins TRBV7-2 to TRBJ2-3; D call uncertain. V was clipped by 0 bases and J by 5 bases, with 9 bases between them. Germline V gives CDR1 SGHTA, CDR2 FQGNSA. This CDR3 has 14 residues. CDR3 bases: TGTGCCAGCAGCTTAGCAATGACGGGAGATACGCAGTATTTT. It encodes CASSLAMTGDTQYF.

The rearrangement uses TRBV2 and TRBJ2-3; 8 bases match TRBD2. The length of the CDR3 is 14 residues. With V trimmed by 8 bases and J by 2 bases, 6 bases remained unmatched. The germline V gene has CDR1 SNHLY and CDR2 FYNNEI. CDR3 bases: TGTGCCAGCGTTGTCGGGGGGGCCACAGATACGCAGTATTTT. Its translation is CASVVGGATDTQYF.

V and J are TRBV29-1 and TRBJ1-1, with D perhaps matching TRBD1 (6 bases). The CDR3 contains 11 residues. Germline CDR1 is SQVTM and CDR2 is ANQGSEA. V lost 7 bases and J lost 7, with 13 bases in between. Written as DNA, the CDR3 is TGCAGCGGTCGGGGGGCTGATGAAGCTTTCTTT. Amino acids: CSGRGADEAFF. The full variable domain, rest sourced from reference TRBV29-1 and TRBJ1-1, is SAVISQKPSRDICQRGTSLTIQCQVDSQVTMMFWYRQQPGQSLTLIATANQGSEATYESGFVIDKFPISRPNLTFSTLTVSNMSPEDSSIYLCSGRGADEAFFGQGTRLTVV.

V is TRBV12-5 and J is TRBJ2-7, with 8 bases identical to TRBD1. The length of the CDR3 is 13 residues. CDR1 LGHNT and CDR2 FRNRAP come from the germline V gene. V shed 5 bases and J 2 bases; nucleotides not matched to a gene: 2. The CDR3 spells CASGRDRTYEQYF. The CDR3 nucleotides read TGTGCTAGTGGTCGGGACAGGACCTACGAGCAGTACTTC.

V gene TRBV19 combines with J gene TRBJ1-5; D gene ambiguous. In germline, CDR1 is LNHDA, CDR2 SQIVND (reference sequence). The CDR3 runs to 15 residues. Deletions cut 5 bases from V and 4 bases from J, with 15 bases between. The CDR3 nucleotides read TGTGCCAGTAGTTACGGCGGAAGTCGAAATCAGCCCCAGCATTTT. Amino acids: CASSYGGSRNQPQHF.

The chain employs TRBV6-1 and TRBJ2-7; 8 positions agree with TRBD2. The CDR3 is made up of 15 amino acids. Trimming removed 4 bases from V and 0 bases from J; junction bases left unmatched: 5. CDR1 and CDR2 (germline): MNHNS, SASEGT. The DNA for the CDR3 is TGTGCCAGCAGTGTTACTAGCGGAAGCTCCTACGAGCAGTACTTC. As protein: CASSVTSGSSYEQYF.

Only a few counts were recorded for this clone. V gene TRBV4-1 combines with J gene TRBJ1-1; 9 bases line up with TRBD1. Germline-derived CDR1 and CDR2 are MGHRA and YSYEKL. V shed 4 bases, J shed 1 base, and the junction held 7 bases outside the gene matches. CDR3 length equals 16 residues. This CDR3 reads CASSPTGQGANTEAFF. The CDR3 coding sequence is TGCGCCAGCAGCCCCACGGGACAGGGAGCGAACACTGAAGCTTTCTTT.